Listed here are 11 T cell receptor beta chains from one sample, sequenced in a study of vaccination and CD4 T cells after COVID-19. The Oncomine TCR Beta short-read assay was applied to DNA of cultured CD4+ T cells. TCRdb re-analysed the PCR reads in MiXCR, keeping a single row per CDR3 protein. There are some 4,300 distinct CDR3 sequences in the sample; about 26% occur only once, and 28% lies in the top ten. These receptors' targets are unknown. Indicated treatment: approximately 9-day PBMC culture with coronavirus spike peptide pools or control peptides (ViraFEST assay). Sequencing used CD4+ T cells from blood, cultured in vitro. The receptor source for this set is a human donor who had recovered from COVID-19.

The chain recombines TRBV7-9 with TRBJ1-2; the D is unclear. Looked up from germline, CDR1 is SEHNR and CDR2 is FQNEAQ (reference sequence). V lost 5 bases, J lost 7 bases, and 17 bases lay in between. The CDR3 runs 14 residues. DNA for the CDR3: TGTGCCAGCAGCCCGGATACAGTGAGACGTGGCTACACCTTC. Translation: CASSPDTVRRGYTF.

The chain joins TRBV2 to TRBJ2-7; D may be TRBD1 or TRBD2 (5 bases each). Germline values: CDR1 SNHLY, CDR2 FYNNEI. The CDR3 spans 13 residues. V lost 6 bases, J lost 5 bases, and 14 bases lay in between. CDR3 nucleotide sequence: TGTGCCAGCAGCCTACGGGGCATAAACGAGCAGTACTTC. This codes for CASSLRGINEQYF.

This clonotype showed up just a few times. CDR3 sequence: CASSFAGGGFPLEPQHF. CDR3 in DNA: TGTGCCAGCAGCTTCGCAGGGGGCGGCTTCCCTTTAGAGCCCCAGCATTTT. V is TRBV5-8 and J is TRBJ1-5, with 8 bases fitting TRBD1. This CDR3 spans 17 amino acids. Germline V gene lookup returns CDR1 SGHTS and CDR2 YDEGEE. The V and J ends lost 2 bases and 8 bases, in that order; junction bases with no gene match: 15. Drawing the rest from reference TRBV5-8 and TRBJ1-5, the complete variable domain is EAGVTQSPTHLIKTRGQQATLRCSPISGHTSVYWYQQALGLGLQFLLWYDEGEERNRGNFPPRFSGRQFPNYSSELNVNALELEDSALYLCASSFAGGGFPLEPQHFGDGTRLSIL.

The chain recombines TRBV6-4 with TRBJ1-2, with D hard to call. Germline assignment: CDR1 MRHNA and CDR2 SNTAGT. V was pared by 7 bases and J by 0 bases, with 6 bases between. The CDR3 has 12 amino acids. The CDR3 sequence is CASITANYGYTF. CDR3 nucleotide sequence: TGTGCCAGCATTACAGCTAACTATGGCTACACCTTC.

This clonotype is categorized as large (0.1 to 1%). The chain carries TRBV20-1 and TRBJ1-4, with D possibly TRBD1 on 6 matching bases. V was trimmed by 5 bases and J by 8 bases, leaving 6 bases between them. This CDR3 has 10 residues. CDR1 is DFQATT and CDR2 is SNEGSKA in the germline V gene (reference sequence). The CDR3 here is CSAGQEKLFF. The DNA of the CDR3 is TGCAGTGCTGGACAGGAAAAACTGTTTTTT.

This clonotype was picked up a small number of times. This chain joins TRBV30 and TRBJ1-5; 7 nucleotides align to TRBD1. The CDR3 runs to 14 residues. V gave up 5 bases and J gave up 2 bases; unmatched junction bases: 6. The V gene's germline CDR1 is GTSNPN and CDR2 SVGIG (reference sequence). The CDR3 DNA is TGTGCCTGGGGACTGGACAGGCGCAATCAGCCCCAGCATTTT. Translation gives CAWGLDRRNQPQHF.

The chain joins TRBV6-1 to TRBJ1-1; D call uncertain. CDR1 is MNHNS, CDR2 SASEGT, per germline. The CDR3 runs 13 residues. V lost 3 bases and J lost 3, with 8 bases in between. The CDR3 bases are TGTGCCAGCAGTGACGTGGGAGACACTGAAGCTTTCTTT. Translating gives CASSDVGDTEAFF.

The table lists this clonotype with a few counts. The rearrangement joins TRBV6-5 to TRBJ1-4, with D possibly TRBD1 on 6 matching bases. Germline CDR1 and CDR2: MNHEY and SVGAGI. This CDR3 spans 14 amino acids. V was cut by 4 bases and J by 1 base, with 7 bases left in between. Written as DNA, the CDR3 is TGTGCCAGCAGTTCGACAGGAACTAATGAAAAACTGTTTTTT. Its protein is CASSSTGTNEKLFF.

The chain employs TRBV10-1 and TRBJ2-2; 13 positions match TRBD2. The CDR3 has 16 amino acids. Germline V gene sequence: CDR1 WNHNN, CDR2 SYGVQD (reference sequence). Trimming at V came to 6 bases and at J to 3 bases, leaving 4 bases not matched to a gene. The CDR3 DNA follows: TGCGCCAGCAGAACTAGCGGGGGGGCCCACACCGGGGAGCTGTTTTTT. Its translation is CASRTSGGAHTGELFF.

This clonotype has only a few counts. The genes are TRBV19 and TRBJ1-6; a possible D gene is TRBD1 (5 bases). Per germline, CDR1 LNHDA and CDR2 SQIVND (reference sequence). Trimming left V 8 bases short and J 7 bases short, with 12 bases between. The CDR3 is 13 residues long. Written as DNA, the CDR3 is TGTGCCAGTTTACCGGGGCCAAATTCACCCCTCCACTTT. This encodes CASLPGPNSPLHF.

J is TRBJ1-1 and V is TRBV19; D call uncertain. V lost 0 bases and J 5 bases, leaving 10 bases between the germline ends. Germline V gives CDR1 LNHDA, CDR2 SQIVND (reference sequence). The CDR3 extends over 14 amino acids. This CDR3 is CASSIDPFYTEAFF. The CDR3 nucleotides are TGTGCCAGTAGTATAGATCCATTTTATACTGAAGCTTTCTTT.